The 5 T cell receptor beta chains given below trace back to one sample, sequenced in a study of blood T cells in healthy people across ages. Through a sample-barcoded 5' primer and a J-beta primer mix, a second PCR was run for roughly 6 to 12 cycles. From the 5' RACE reads, TCRdb called clonotypes with MiXCR, one entry per CDR3 protein. The sample includes about 590,000 distinct CDR3 sequences, about 30% of them seen just once. Source material: blood. These receptors came from a woman aged 80 or over in good health.

Regarding this clonotype: It may be a read error: a sequence one base away is much more abundant. The limits of the CDR3 on the DNA are not certain, so only TCRdb's listed CDR3 is given. This CDR3 is CASSRVGQGNERYF. The genes are TRBV5-1 and TRBJ2-7; the table gives TRBD1 as D, unverified against the DNA. In germline, CDR1 is SGHRS, CDR2 YFSETQ. 14 amino acids form the CDR3, both terminal residues included.

This clonotype was seen only once. V is TRBV5-1 and J is TRBJ1-1, with D unclear. CDR1 and CDR2 (germline): SGHRS, YFSETQ. This CDR3 region has 12 residues. Between the trimmed V and J ends, which lost 4 bases and 7 bases, there was a span of 11 bases. CDR3 bases: TGCGCCAGCAGCCCGGACGGGGATGAAGCTTTCTTT. Amino acid sequence: CASSPDGDEAFF.

The chain joins TRBV27 to TRBJ2-2, with D perhaps matching TRBD1 or TRBD2 (5 bases each). The CDR3 sequence is 14 residues long. V lost 6 bases and J lost 4, with 12 bases in between. Per germline, CDR1 MNHEY and CDR2 SMNVEV (reference sequence). In DNA form, the CDR3 reads TGTGCCAGCAGGAGGGACGGTTTCACCGGGGAGCTGTTTTTT. Protein: CASRRDGFTGELFF.

This clonotype was counted ten times or more. This chain uses TRBV4-1 with TRBJ2-3, with 9 bases that match TRBD1. The V gene's germline CDR1 is MGHRA and CDR2 YSYEKL. Unmatched junction bases numbered 2, after V lost 1 base and J lost 3 bases. The CDR3 runs 15 residues. The CDR3 is CASSQGGQGTDTQYF. DNA for the CDR3: TGCGCCAGCAGCCAAGGGGGACAGGGAACAGATACGCAGTATTTT.

This clonotype showed up many times. This sequence joins TRBV5-1 and TRBJ2-5; D not resolved. The CDR3 covers 14 residues. Germline V gene lookup returns CDR1 SGHRS and CDR2 YFSETQ. The V end lost 0 bases, the J end lost 5 bases, and 11 bases lay between the germline ends. The CDR3 is CASSLESDTETQYF. In nucleotides, the CDR3 is TGCGCCAGCAGCTTGGAAAGCGACACCGAGACCCAGTACTTC.